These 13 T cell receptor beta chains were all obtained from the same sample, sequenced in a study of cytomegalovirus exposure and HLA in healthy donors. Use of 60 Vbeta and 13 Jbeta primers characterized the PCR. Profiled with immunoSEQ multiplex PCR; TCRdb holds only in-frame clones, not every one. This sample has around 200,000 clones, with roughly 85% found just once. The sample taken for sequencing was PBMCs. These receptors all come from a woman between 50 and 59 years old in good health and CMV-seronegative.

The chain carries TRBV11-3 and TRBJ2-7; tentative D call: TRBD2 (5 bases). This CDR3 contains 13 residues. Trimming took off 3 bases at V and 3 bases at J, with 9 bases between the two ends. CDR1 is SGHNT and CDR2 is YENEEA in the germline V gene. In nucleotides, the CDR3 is TGTGCCAGCAGCTTGGAGGCAAACTACGAGCAGTACTTC. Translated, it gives CASSLEANYEQYF.

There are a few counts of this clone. The CDR3 DNA reads TGTGCCAGCAGGTCCGGGACTAGCTTCCAGAAGGACACCGGGGAGCTGTTTTTT. This encodes CASRSGTSFQKDTGELFF. This sequence joins TRBV11-2 and TRBJ2-2; 9 positions agree with TRBD2. The junction had 14 bases not matched to a gene; V was cut back by 6 bases and J by 3 bases. Germline CDR1 SGHAT, CDR2 FQNNGV. CDR3 length equals 18 residues.

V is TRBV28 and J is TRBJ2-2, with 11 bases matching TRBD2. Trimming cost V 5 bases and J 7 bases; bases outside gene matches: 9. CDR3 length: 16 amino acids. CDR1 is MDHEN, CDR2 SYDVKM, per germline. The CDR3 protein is CASSRSLAGAGGELFF. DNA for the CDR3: TGTGCCAGCAGTCGGTCACTAGCGGGAGCGGGCGGGGAGCTGTTTTTT.

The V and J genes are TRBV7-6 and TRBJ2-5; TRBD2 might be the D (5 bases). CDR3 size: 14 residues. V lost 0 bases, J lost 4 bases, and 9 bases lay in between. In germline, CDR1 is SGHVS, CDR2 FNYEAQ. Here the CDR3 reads CASSLAGVRETQYF. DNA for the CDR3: TGTGCCAGCAGCTTAGCGGGAGTCCGAGAGACCCAGTACTTC.

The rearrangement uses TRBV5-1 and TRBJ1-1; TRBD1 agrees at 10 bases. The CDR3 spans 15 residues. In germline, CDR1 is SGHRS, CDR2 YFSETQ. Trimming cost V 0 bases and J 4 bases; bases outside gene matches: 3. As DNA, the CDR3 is TGCGCCAGCAGCTTGGGGACAGGGGGAGGCACTGAAGCTTTCTTT. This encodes CASSLGTGGGTEAFF.

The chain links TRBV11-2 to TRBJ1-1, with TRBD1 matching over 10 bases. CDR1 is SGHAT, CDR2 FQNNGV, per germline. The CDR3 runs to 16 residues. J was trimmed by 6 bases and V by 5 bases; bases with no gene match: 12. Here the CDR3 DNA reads TGTGCCAGCAGCCAGAGTGAAAGGACAGGGGGATCTGAAGCTTTCTTT. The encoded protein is CASSQSERTGGSEAFF.

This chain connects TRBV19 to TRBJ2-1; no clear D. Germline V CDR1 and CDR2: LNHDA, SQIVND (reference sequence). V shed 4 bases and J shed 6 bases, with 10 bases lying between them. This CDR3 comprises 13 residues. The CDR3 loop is CASSTHGRNEQFF. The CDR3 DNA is TGTGCCAGTAGTACCCATGGGCGCAATGAGCAGTTCTTC.

The CDR3 reads CASSGTGRDQPQHF. The DNA for the CDR3 is TGTGCCAGCTCAGGGACAGGGAGGGATCAGCCCCAGCATTTT. V and J are TRBV18 and TRBJ1-5; 9 bases match TRBD1. The CDR3 is made up of 14 amino acids. V was pared by 5 bases and J by 5 bases, with 4 bases of the junction left unmatched. Germline assignment: CDR1 KGHSH and CDR2 LQKENI.

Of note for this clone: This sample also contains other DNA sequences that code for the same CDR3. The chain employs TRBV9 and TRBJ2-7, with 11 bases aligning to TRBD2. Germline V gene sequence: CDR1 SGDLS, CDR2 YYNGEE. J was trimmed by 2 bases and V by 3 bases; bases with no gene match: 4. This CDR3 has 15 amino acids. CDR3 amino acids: CASSAGTSGPYEQYF. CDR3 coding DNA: TGTGCCAGCAGCGCCGGGACTAGCGGCCCCTACGAGCAGTACTTC.

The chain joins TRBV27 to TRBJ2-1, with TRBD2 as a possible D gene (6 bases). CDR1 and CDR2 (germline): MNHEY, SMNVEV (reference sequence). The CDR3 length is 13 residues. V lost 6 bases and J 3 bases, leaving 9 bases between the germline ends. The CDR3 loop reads CASRRGSYNEQFF. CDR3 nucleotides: TGTGCCAGCAGACGGGGGAGCTACAATGAGCAGTTCTTC.

CDR3 residues: CASSLDGSIREQYF. CDR3 DNA sequence: TGCGCCAGCAGCTTGGACGGGAGCATCAGGGAGCAGTACTTC. The chain is built from TRBV5-1 and TRBJ2-7; D may be TRBD2 (6 bases). The V gene's germline CDR1 is SGHRS and CDR2 YFSETQ. CDR3 length: 14 residues. V lost 0 bases, J lost 7 bases, and 14 bases lay in between. The full variable domain, in which reference TRBV5-1 and TRBJ2-7 provide the parts outside the CDR3, is KAGVTQTPRYLIKTRGQQVTLSCSPISGHRSVSWYQQTPGQGLQFLFEYFSETQRNKGNFPGRFSGRQFSNSRSEMNVSTLELGDSALYLCASSLDGSIREQYFGPGTRLTVT.

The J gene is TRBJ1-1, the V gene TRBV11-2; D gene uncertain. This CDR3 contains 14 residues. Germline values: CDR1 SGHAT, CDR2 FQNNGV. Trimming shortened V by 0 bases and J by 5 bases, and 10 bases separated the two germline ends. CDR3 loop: CASSLDGPGTEAFF. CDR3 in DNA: TGTGCCAGCAGCTTAGATGGGCCGGGAACTGAAGCTTTCTTT.

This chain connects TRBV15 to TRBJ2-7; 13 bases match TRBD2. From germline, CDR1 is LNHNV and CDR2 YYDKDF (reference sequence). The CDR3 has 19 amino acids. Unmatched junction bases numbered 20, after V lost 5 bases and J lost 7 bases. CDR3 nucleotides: TGTGCCACCAGCGGCCTGCCATCGCGGACTAGCGGGAGCGGTTGGGAGCAGTACTTC. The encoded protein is CATSGLPSRTSGSGWEQYF. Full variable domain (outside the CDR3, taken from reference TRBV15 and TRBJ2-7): DAMVIQNPRYQVTQFGKPVTLSCSQTLNHNVMYWYQQKSSQAPKLLFHYYDKDFNNEADTPDNFQSRRPNTSFCFLDIRSPGLGDTAMYLCATSGLPSRTSGSGWEQYFGPGTRLTVT.